These 14 T cell receptor beta chains share one sample of origin, sequenced in a study of T cells after posttransplantation cyclophosphamide. The method was immunoSEQ multiplex PCR; TCRdb's version includes in-frame clones alone and lacks a portion of them. This repertoire holds roughly 42,000 clones, and none appear only once. The sequencing input was PBMCs. These receptors came from a woman in her forties or fifties in good health and a related stem cell transplant donor.

The sample holds many counts of this clone. This chain connects TRBV7-6 to TRBJ2-7; D is possibly TRBD1 (6 bases). Germline CDR1 and CDR2: SGHVS and FNYEAQ. The ends were cut back, 4 bases at V and 2 bases at J, with 12 bases in the middle. There are 14 residues in the CDR3. CDR3 sequence reads: CASSSSRDTYEQYF. CDR3 sequence (DNA): TGTGCCAGCAGCTCCTCCCGGGACACCTACGAGCAGTACTTC.

This clone has a count of ten or more. J is TRBJ2-5 and V is TRBV29-1; 7 bases are a match to TRBD2. This CDR3 is built from 12 residues. Trimming removed 5 bases from V and 4 bases from J; junction bases left unmatched: 4. CDR1 SQVTM and CDR2 ANQGSEA come from the germline V gene. CDR3 sequence: CSVYGGGETQYF. CDR3 nucleotides: TGCAGCGTTTATGGGGGGGGAGAGACCCAGTACTTC. Looking up the rest from reference TRBV29-1 and TRBJ2-5 gives the full variable domain: SAVISQKPSRDICQRGTSLTIQCQVDSQVTMMFWYRQQPGQSLTLIATANQGSEATYESGFVIDKFPISRPNLTFSTLTVSNMSPEDSSIYLCSVYGGGETQYFGPGTRLLVL.

This clone occurred many times. This chain uses TRBV10-3 with TRBJ2-3, with TRBD2 matching over 7 bases. The length of the CDR3 is 14 residues. With V trimmed by 6 bases and J by 4 bases, 7 bases remained unmatched. From germline, CDR1 is ENHRY and CDR2 SYGVKD. As DNA, the CDR3 is TGTGCCATCAGCGTCGGGGGGTGGGCAGATACGCAGTATTTT. Its protein is CAISVGGWADTQYF.

This clone was counted at least ten times. The chain has TRBV6-1 and TRBJ1-5; perhaps TRBD1 as D (6 bases). Between the trimmed V and J ends, which lost 2 bases and 2 bases, there was a span of 10 bases. Germline V gives CDR1 MNHNS, CDR2 SASEGT. This CDR3 is 15 amino acids long. The CDR3 here is CASSEMSGGNQPQHF. The DNA of the CDR3 is TGTGCCAGCAGTGAAATGTCAGGGGGCAATCAGCCCCAGCATTTT.

This clone was observed a handful of times. The chain employs TRBV28 and TRBJ1-2; D is unresolved. V shed 4 bases and J shed 4 bases, with 4 bases lying between them. Germline V lookup: CDR1 MDHEN, CDR2 SYDVKM. This CDR3 spans 11 amino acids. CDR3 sequence: CASSSRYGYTF. The DNA for the CDR3 is TGTGCCAGCAGTTCCCGCTATGGCTACACCTTC.

This clone was seen at least ten times. The chain couples TRBV7-3 to TRBJ2-1; 12 bases agree with TRBD2. Trimming at V came to 5 bases and at J to 3 bases, leaving 14 bases not matched to a gene. The CDR3 extends over 19 amino acids. Germline loops: CDR1 SGHTA, CDR2 FQGTGA. As DNA, the CDR3 is TGTGCCAGCAGCCTAAACCCCCCTAGCGGGGGGGCTGTCTACAATGAGCAGTTCTTC. Its translation: CASSLNPPSGGAVYNEQFF.

The sample holds many counts of this clone. This chain connects TRBV5-6 to TRBJ2-7, with 10 bases fitting TRBD2. The CDR3 has 15 residues. J was trimmed by 3 bases and V by 0 bases; bases with no gene match: 3. Germline CDR1 is SGHDT and CDR2 is YYEEEE. As DNA, the CDR3 is TGTGCCAGCAGCTTGGGAGCGGGGGGGATCTACGAGCAGTACTTC. This codes for CASSLGAGGIYEQYF.

This clone came up many times. The chain is built from TRBV28 and TRBJ1-6; 9 bases align to TRBD1. The CDR3 sequence is 18 residues long. J gave up 0 bases and V 6 bases, and 9 bases lay outside the gene matches. Per the germline V gene, CDR1 is MDHEN and CDR2 is SYDVKM. This CDR3 is CASRYLKTGGSYNSPLHF. For the CDR3, the DNA is TGTGCCAGCAGATACCTCAAGACAGGGGGCTCCTATAATTCACCCCTCCACTTT.

This clone occurred many times. Other DNA variants within this sample encode the same CDR3. The chain uses TRBV28 and TRBJ2-7; D ambiguous. CDR1 and CDR2 from the germline V gene are MDHEN and SYDVKM. The V end was cut by 3 bases, the J end by 4 bases, with 4 bases between. The CDR3 loop spans 11 amino acids. The CDR3 bases are TGTGCCAGCAGTTTTCGGTACGAGCAGTACTTC. It specifies CASSFRYEQYF. Drawing the rest from reference TRBV28 and TRBJ2-7, the complete variable domain is DVKVTQSSRYLVKRTGEKVFLECVQDMDHENMFWYRQDPGLGLRLIYFSYDVKMKEKGDIPEGYSVSREKKERFSLILESASTNQTSMYLCASSFRYEQYFGPGTRLTVT.

In this sample, this clone turned up many times. The rearrangement joins TRBV5-1 to TRBJ2-3; 9 bases line up with TRBD1. CDR1 is SGHRS and CDR2 is YFSETQ in the germline V gene. The V and J ends lost 4 bases and 4 bases, in that order; junction bases with no gene match: 4. The CDR3 runs to 14 residues. For the CDR3, the DNA is TGCGCCAGCAGCCCGACAGGGGGGGCAGATACGCAGTATTTT. Translating gives CASSPTGGADTQYF.

This clone was observed at least ten times. The DNA for the CDR3 is TGTGCCAGTAGTATCGCAGGGTCCTATGGCTACACCTTC. Protein product: CASSIAGSYGYTF. The rearrangement uses TRBV19 and TRBJ1-2, with a weak D call TRBD1 (5 bases). CDR1 is LNHDA, CDR2 SQIVND, per germline (reference sequence). Trimming shortened V by 3 bases and J by 4 bases, and 9 bases separated the two germline ends. The CDR3 spans 13 residues.

This clone was seen ten or more times. The genes are TRBV5-5 and TRBJ2-7; 8 bases agree with TRBD1. V shed 4 bases, J shed 1 base, and the junction held 7 bases outside the gene matches. The CDR3 runs 15 residues. In germline, CDR1 is SGHKS, CDR2 YYEKEE (reference sequence). Here the CDR3 reads CASSPYRGMSYEQYF. CDR3 DNA: TGTGCCAGCAGCCCCTACAGGGGGATGTCCTACGAGCAGTACTTC.

There are many counts of this clone. The V and J genes are TRBV27 and TRBJ2-2, with D unresolved. Per germline, CDR1 MNHEY and CDR2 SMNVEV (reference sequence). This CDR3 comprises 11 residues. V was clipped by 5 bases and J by 11 bases, with 9 bases between them. The CDR3 DNA follows: TGTGCCAGCAGTAACTCCCGAGAGCTGTTTTTT. Residues: CASSNSRELFF.

In this sample, this clone turned up many times. This chain connects TRBV7-3 to TRBJ1-2, with 7 positions matching TRBD1. This CDR3 spans 12 amino acids. The V and J ends lost 5 bases and 9 bases, in that order; junction bases with no gene match: 6. In germline, CDR1 is SGHTA, CDR2 FQGTGA. CDR3 nucleotide sequence: TGTGCCAGCAGCCGCCAGGGGGAGAGCTACACCTTC. Translated, it gives CASSRQGESYTF.